This TCR beta chain was retrieved from a study of beta chain features in type 1 diabetes. Findings and caveats of the study: TCRB CDR3s were moderately but significantly shorter in Type 1 diabetes patients in all four CD4+ subsets.

This clone was counted only a few times. Its matching antigen is unknown. One heparinised draw of blood, averaging about 116 mL, came from each donor. Since all of the isolated RNA was reverse transcribed, expressed TCRB transcripts were what got sequenced. Sequencing was performed with immunoSEQ multiplex PCR; in TCRdb, only in-frame clones are kept and a portion is missing. The sample shows roughly 300,000 clones, 13% to 15% of them seen only once. This clonotype was sampled from a man aged 30 to 45 with type 1 diabetes. Input material: naive CD4+ T cells from blood.

Here the CDR3 reads CASSQAFERENEQYF. The CDR3 coding sequence is TGTGCCAGCAGCCAAGCTTTCGAGCGGGAGAACGAGCAGTACTTC. The gene calls are TRBV4-2 and TRBJ2-5; the match to TRBD2 covers 8 bases. The DNA end is more similar to TRBJ2-7, so the J call may be wrong. The CDR3 is made up of 15 amino acids. Germline CDR1 LGHNA, CDR2 YNFKEQ.